Below, one TCR beta chain is given with its context. The target antigen is unknown. The data originate from a study of CD8+ T cells in alopecia areata. General observations from the study: While tofacitinib was given, many expanded lesional clones persisted in scalp and blood. Scalp sample sequencing also detects resident alphabeta T cells of normal skin.

Described treatment: oral pan-JAK inhibitor, 5-10 mg twice daily. Isolated RNA was reverse transcribed into cDNA used as the sequencing template. The repertoire was sequenced with immunoSEQ multiplex PCR; TCRdb's copy has only in-frame clones and lacks some. The data contain more than 130,000 clones, roughly 82% of them singletons. Germline CDR1 and CDR2: SGHRS and YFSETQ. The CDR3 length is 15 residues. The junction had 2 bases not matched to a gene; V was cut back by 4 bases and J by 3 bases. The source of this sequence is a human donor with alopecia areata. The rearrangement links TRBV5-1 to TRBJ2-7, with 15 nucleotides matching TRBD2. The starting material was CD8+ T cells sorted from blood, obtained at week 4, from a patient treated with tofacitinib. The CDR3 protein is CASSPGLAGGYEQYF. In DNA form, the CDR3 reads TGCGCCAGCAGCCCGGGACTAGCGGGGGGCTACGAGCAGTACTTC.